The rows below give T cell receptor beta chains drawn from one sample of a study of blood T cell repertoires in COVID-19. This table comes from immunoSEQ multiplex PCR, and its TCRdb copy is limited to in-frame clones, with some not included. Here the sample spans 200,000 or so clones, approximately 80% being singletons. Source material: PBMCs or T cells enriched from blood (not recorded which). The receptors derive from a woman aged 40 to 50 with acute COVID-19. CDR3s include the opening cysteine and the closing phenylalanine or tryptophan. A D gene is named only where the DNA matches it firmly. Size is omitted from some rows. Given values are once, few, many or a class for expanded clones.

v_gene: TRBV19
abundance: few
j_gene: TRBJ2-3
d_gene: TRBD2
CDR3nt: TGTGCCAGTAGTATAGTCCGACTAGCGGGCCCGGATAACACAGATACGCAGTATTTT
CDR3aa: CASSIVRLAGPDNTDTQYF

v_gene: TRBV5-8
abundance: .
j_gene: TRBJ1-1
d_gene: .
CDR3nt: TGTGCCAGCAGCCCGACCGGCAGGATAAACACTGAAGCTTTCTTT
CDR3aa: CASSPTGRINTEAFF

v_gene: TRBV5-1
abundance: .
j_gene: TRBJ1-1
d_gene: TRBD1
CDR3nt: TGCGCCAGCAGCTTGGCCTCAGGGGGCTTCACTGAAGCTTTCTTT
CDR3aa: CASSLASGGFTEAFF

v_gene: TRBV27
abundance: .
j_gene: TRBJ2-1
d_gene: .
CDR3nt: TGTGCCAGCAGACTAGCCCGTGAGCAGTTCTTC
CDR3aa: CASRLAREQFF

v_gene: TRBV9
abundance: .
j_gene: TRBJ1-2
d_gene: .
CDR3nt: TGTGCCAGCAGCCCTTACACGACAGGTCCTCCAAACTATGGCTACACCTTC
CDR3aa: CASSPYTTGPPNYGYTF

v_gene: TRBV2
abundance: .
j_gene: TRBJ1-1
d_gene: TRBD1
CDR3nt: TGTGCCAGTAGGAACAGGGGCGGGAACACTGAAGCTTTCTTT
CDR3aa: CASRNRGGNTEAFF

v_gene: TRBV2
abundance: .
j_gene: TRBJ1-6
d_gene: .
CDR3nt: TGTGCCAGCACTGAAGGAGTCGGGGGGATCGAGTCACCCCTCCACTTT
CDR3aa: CASTEGVGGIESPLHF

v_gene: TRBV6-5
abundance: few
j_gene: TRBJ1-2
d_gene: .
CDR3nt: TGTGCCACCGGAAAGCAGGGTTACTATGGCTACACCTTC
CDR3aa: CATGKQGYYGYTF

v_gene: TRBV18
abundance: .
j_gene: TRBJ1-5
d_gene: .
CDR3nt: TGTGCCAGCTCACCCCGGTCTCAAAATCAGCCCCAGCATTTT
CDR3aa: CASSPRSQNQPQHF

v_gene: TRBV5-1
abundance: .
j_gene: TRBJ1-4
d_gene: TRBD1
CDR3nt: TGCGCCAGCAGCCTCGGACAGGGAGGTAATGAAAAACTGTTTTTT
CDR3aa: CASSLGQGGNEKLFF

v_gene: TRBV11-2
abundance: .
j_gene: TRBJ1-5
d_gene: .
CDR3nt: TGTGCCAGCAGCTTAGATCGGGGGGAGAGTCAGCCCCAGCATTTT
CDR3aa: CASSLDRGESQPQHF

v_gene: TRBV2
abundance: .
j_gene: TRBJ2-7
d_gene: .
CDR3nt: TGTGCCAGCAGTGAACACGCGGGTAGAGGTTACGAGCAGTACTTC
CDR3aa: CASSEHAGRGYEQYF

v_gene: TRBV7-2
abundance: .
j_gene: TRBJ1-6
d_gene: .
CDR3nt: TGTGCCAGCAGCTTAGCGCTGCAGGGAGGAAATTCACCCCTCCACTTT
CDR3aa: CASSLALQGGNSPLHF

v_gene: TRBV9
abundance: .
j_gene: TRBJ2-7
d_gene: .
CDR3nt: TGTGCCAGCAGCCCAGACGGGTACGAGCAGTACTTC
CDR3aa: CASSPDGYEQYF

v_gene: TRBV28
abundance: .
j_gene: TRBJ1-5
d_gene: .
CDR3nt: TGTGCCAGCAGTTCCTCGGGGTTGAATAGCAATCAGCCCCAGCATTTT
CDR3aa: CASSSSGLNSNQPQHF

v_gene: TRBV6-4
abundance: .
j_gene: TRBJ1-1
d_gene: TRBD1
CDR3nt: TGTGCCAGCAGAATGGACAGGACGAACACTGAAGCTTTCTTT
CDR3aa: CASRMDRTNTEAFF

v_gene: TRBV30
abundance: .
j_gene: TRBJ1-5
d_gene: TRBD1
CDR3nt: TGTGCCTGGACCGGGACAGGTGATCAGCCCCAGCATTTT
CDR3aa: CAWTGTGDQPQHF

v_gene: TRBV4-2
abundance: once
j_gene: TRBJ2-5
d_gene: TRBD2
CDR3nt: TGTGCCAGCAGCCAAGATAGGAGCGGGGGGGCCCTTTCGGAGACCCAGTACTTC
CDR3aa: CASSQDRSGGALSETQYF

v_gene: TRBV7-9
abundance: .
j_gene: TRBJ2-3
d_gene: TRBD1
CDR3nt: TGTGCCAGCAGCTTGGGGCAGGGGGCCGGTACGCAGTATTTT
CDR3aa: CASSLGQGAGTQYF

v_gene: TRBV4-1
abundance: .
j_gene: TRBJ1-2
d_gene: .
CDR3nt: TGCGCCAGCAGCCAGGGGGAGGGCGGCTACACCTTC
CDR3aa: CASSQGEGGYTF

v_gene: TRBV2
abundance: .
j_gene: TRBJ1-1
d_gene: .
CDR3nt: TGTGCCAGCAGTACAGGGTTGAACACTGAAGCTTTCTTT
CDR3aa: CASSTGLNTEAFF

v_gene: TRBV28
abundance: few
j_gene: TRBJ1-5
d_gene: TRBD1
CDR3nt: TGTGCCAGCAGACTAGGACAGGGGGCACATCAGCCCCAGCATTTT
CDR3aa: CASRLGQGAHQPQHF

v_gene: TRBV28
abundance: .
j_gene: TRBJ1-2
d_gene: .
CDR3nt: TGTGCCAGCACTCAGGGCGCTGGTAACTATGGCTACACCTTC
CDR3aa: CASTQGAGNYGYTF

v_gene: TRBV7-2
abundance: .
j_gene: TRBJ2-7
d_gene: .
CDR3nt: TGTGCCAGCAGCTTAAGTTCCGGGGACATCTACGAGCAGTACTTC
CDR3aa: CASSLSSGDIYEQYF

v_gene: TRBV10-3
abundance: .
j_gene: TRBJ1-1
d_gene: .
CDR3nt: TGTGCCATCTCGAAGGGGGACGGCCCTGAAACTGAAGCTTTCTTT
CDR3aa: CAISKGDGPETEAFF

v_gene: TRBV30
abundance: .
j_gene: TRBJ2-5
d_gene: .
CDR3nt: TGTGCCTGGAGTGGCACTAGTGACACCCAGTACTTC
CDR3aa: CAWSGTSDTQYF

v_gene: TRBV4-2
abundance: .
j_gene: TRBJ2-7
d_gene: TRBD2
CDR3nt: TGTGCCAGCAGCCAAGACCTACTAGCGGCGGTCGTGAGCGAGCAGTACTTC
CDR3aa: CASSQDLLAAVVSEQYF

v_gene: TRBV4-3
abundance: few
j_gene: TRBJ2-1
d_gene: TRBD2
CDR3nt: TGCGCCAGCAGCCAAGCCCTGTTGAGCGGGAGGCCCATCTCCTACAATGAGCAGTTCTTC
CDR3aa: CASSQALLSGRPISYNEQFF

v_gene: TRBV5-8
abundance: .
j_gene: TRBJ2-7
d_gene: TRBD1
CDR3nt: TGTGCCAGCAGCCCTCGACAGGGTATCGGCTACGAGCAGTACTTC
CDR3aa: CASSPRQGIGYEQYF

v_gene: TRBV6-1
abundance: .
j_gene: TRBJ2-5
d_gene: TRBD2
CDR3nt: TGTGCCAGCAGTGAGGATAGCGGGGGGTGGGAGACCCAGTACTTC
CDR3aa: CASSEDSGGWETQYF

v_gene: TRBV4-2
abundance: .
j_gene: TRBJ1-4
d_gene: TRBD1
CDR3nt: TGTGCCAGCAGCCATGGGACAGGGGGAAAGGATGAAAAACTGTTTTTT
CDR3aa: CASSHGTGGKDEKLFF

v_gene: TRBV2
abundance: .
j_gene: TRBJ1-4
d_gene: .
CDR3nt: TGTGCCAGTCACCGGGACGGACTAATGGGAGCTAATGAAAAACTGTTTTTT
CDR3aa: CASHRDGLMGANEKLFF

v_gene: TRBV12-3/TRBV12-4
abundance: .
j_gene: TRBJ2-5
d_gene: .
CDR3nt: TGTGCCAGCAGGCTCGGGGTCGGGGAGACCCAGTACTTC
CDR3aa: CASRLGVGETQYF

v_gene: TRBV3-1/TRBV3-2
abundance: .
j_gene: TRBJ2-5
d_gene: TRBD2
CDR3nt: TGTGCCAGCAGCCAAGATATAAGCGGGGGGACCCAAGAGACCCAGTACTTC
CDR3aa: CASSQDISGGTQETQYF

v_gene: TRBV7-9
abundance: many
j_gene: TRBJ1-1
d_gene: .
CDR3nt: TGTGCCAGCAGCACCGGGGAGGGTTTGAACACTGAAGCTTTCTTT
CDR3aa: CASSTGEGLNTEAFF

v_gene: TRBV6-6
abundance: .
j_gene: TRBJ1-3
d_gene: .
CDR3nt: TGTGCCAGCAGTTTCGGACTGGCGACCTCTGGAAACACCATATATTTT
CDR3aa: CASSFGLATSGNTIYF

v_gene: TRBV5-1
abundance: .
j_gene: TRBJ1-6
d_gene: .
CDR3nt: TGCGCCAGCAGCTCGGGGGAGGGGACCTATAATTCACCCCTCCACTTT
CDR3aa: CASSSGEGTYNSPLHF

v_gene: TRBV10-3
abundance: .
j_gene: TRBJ1-5
d_gene: TRBD1
CDR3nt: TGTGCCATCAGTGAGTCCTCGGGGGACAGGGGGAACAATCAGCCCCAGCATTTT
CDR3aa: CAISESSGDRGNNQPQHF

v_gene: TRBV10-3
abundance: .
j_gene: TRBJ1-5
d_gene: .
CDR3nt: TGTGCCATCGGGGAGGGCAATCAGCCCCAGCATTTT
CDR3aa: CAIGEGNQPQHF

v_gene: TRBV5-4
abundance: .
j_gene: TRBJ1-1
d_gene: .
CDR3nt: TGTGCCAGCAGCTCCCCGGGGGTAGGCACTGAAGCTTTCTTT
CDR3aa: CASSSPGVGTEAFF

v_gene: TRBV9
abundance: few
j_gene: TRBJ2-2
d_gene: .
CDR3nt: TGTGCCAGCAGCGCCAGATTGAACACCGGGGAGCTGTTTTTT
CDR3aa: CASSARLNTGELFF

v_gene: TRBV3-1/TRBV3-2
abundance: .
j_gene: TRBJ2-7
d_gene: .
CDR3nt: TGTGCCAGCAGCCAAGATATGGGGGGGCTTCCCTACGAGCAGTACTTC
CDR3aa: CASSQDMGGLPYEQYF

v_gene: TRBV27
abundance: .
j_gene: TRBJ2-1
d_gene: .
CDR3nt: TGTGCCAGCAGTTTATCGCACCTAAACAGGGCCGGGGATTACAATGAGCAGTTCTTC
CDR3aa: CASSLSHLNRAGDYNEQFF